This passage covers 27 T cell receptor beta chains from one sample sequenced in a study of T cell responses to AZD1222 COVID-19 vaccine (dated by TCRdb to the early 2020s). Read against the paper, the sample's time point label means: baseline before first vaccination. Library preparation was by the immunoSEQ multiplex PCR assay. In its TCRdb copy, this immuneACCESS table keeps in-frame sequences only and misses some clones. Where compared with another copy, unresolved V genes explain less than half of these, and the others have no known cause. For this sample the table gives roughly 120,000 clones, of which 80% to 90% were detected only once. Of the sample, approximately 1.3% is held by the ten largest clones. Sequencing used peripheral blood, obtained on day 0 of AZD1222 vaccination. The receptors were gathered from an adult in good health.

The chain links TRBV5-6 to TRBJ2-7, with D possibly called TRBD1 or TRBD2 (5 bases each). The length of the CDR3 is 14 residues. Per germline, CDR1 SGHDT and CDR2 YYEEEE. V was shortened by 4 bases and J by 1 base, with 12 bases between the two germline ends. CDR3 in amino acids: CASSPDGASYEQYF. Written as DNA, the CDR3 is TGTGCCAGCAGCCCGGACGGGGCTTCCTACGAGCAGTACTTC.

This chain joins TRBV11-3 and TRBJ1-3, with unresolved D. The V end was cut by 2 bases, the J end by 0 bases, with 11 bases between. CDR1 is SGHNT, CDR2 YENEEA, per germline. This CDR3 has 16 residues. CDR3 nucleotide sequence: TGTGCCAGCAGCTTATCTTTCGGGGACTCTGGAAACACCATATATTTT. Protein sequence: CASSLSFGDSGNTIYF.

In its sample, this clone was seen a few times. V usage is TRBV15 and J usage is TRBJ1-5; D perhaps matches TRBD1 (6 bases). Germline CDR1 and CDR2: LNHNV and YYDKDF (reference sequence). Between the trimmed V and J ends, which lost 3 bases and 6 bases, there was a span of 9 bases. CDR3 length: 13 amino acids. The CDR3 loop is CATSSTRGQPQHF. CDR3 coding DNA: TGTGCCACCAGCAGTACCAGGGGTCAGCCCCAGCATTTT.

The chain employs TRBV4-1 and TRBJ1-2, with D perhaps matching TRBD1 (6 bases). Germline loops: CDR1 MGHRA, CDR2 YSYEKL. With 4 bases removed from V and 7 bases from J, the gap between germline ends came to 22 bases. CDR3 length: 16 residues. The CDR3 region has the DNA TGCGCCAGCAGCCCGCTGGCGGGCCAGGGGATCCGTGGCTACACCTTC. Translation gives CASSPLAGQGIRGYTF.

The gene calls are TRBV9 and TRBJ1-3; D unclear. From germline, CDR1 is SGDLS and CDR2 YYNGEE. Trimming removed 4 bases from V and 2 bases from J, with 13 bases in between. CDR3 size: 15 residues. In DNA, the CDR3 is TGTGCCAGCAGCCAGGCCCCAGGCGCTGGAAACACCATATATTTT. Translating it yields CASSQAPGAGNTIYF.

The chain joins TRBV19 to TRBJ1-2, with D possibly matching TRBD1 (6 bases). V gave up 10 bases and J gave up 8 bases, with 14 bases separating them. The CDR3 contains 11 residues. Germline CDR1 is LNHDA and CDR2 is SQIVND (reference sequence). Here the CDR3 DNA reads TGTGCCATCCCACAGGGTGACGGCTACACCTTC. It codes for CAIPQGDGYTF.

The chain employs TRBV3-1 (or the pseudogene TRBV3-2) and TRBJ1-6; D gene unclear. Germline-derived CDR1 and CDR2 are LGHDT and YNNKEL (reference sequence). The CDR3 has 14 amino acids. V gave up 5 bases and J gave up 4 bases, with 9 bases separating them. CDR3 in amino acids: CASSDWSYNSPLHF. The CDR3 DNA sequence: TGTGCCAGCAGCGACTGGTCATATAATTCACCCCTCCACTTT.

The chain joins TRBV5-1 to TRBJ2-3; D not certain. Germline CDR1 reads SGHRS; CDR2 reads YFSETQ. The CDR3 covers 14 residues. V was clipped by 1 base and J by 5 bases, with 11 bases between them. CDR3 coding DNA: TGCGCCAGCAGCTTGAAGATAGGCGGAGATACGCAGTATTTT. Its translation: CASSLKIGGDTQYF.

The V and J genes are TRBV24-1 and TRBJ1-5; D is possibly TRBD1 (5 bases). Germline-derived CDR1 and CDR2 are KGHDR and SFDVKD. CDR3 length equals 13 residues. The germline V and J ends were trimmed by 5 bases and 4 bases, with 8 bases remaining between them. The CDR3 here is CATSGGVNQPQHF. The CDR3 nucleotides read TGTGCCACCAGTGGAGGGGTGAATCAGCCCCAGCATTTT.

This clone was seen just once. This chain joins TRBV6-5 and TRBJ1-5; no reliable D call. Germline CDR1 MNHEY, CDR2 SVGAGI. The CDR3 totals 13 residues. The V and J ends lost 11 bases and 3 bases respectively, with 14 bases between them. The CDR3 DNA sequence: TGTGCCGGCTCGGGAGCGAACAATCAGCCCCAGCATTTT. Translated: CAGSGANNQPQHF.

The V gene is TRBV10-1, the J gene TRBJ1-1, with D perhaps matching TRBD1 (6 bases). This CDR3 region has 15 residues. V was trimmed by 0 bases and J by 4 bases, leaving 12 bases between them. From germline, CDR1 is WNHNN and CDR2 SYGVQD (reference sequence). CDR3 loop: CASSESIGGSTEAFF. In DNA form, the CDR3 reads TGCGCCAGCAGTGAGTCGATCGGGGGCTCCACTGAAGCTTTCTTT.

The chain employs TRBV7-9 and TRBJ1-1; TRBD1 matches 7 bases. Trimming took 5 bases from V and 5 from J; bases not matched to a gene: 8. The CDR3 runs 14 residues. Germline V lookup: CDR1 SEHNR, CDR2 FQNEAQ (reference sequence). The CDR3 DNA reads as TGTGCCAGCAGCCCAAACAGGGGCGGGACTGAAGCTTTCTTT. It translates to CASSPNRGGTEAFF.

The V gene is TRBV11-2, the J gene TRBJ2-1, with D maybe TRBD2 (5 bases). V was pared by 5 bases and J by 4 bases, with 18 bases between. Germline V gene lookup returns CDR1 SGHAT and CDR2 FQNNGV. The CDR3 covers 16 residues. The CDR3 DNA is TGTGCCAGCAGCCTGGAGGAGACCCTGGGGTACAATGAGCAGTTCTTC. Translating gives CASSLEETLGYNEQFF.

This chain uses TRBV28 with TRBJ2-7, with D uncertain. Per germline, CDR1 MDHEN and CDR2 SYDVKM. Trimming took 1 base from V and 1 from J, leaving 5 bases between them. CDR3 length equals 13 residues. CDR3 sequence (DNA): TGTGCCAGCAGTTTATTGGGATCCTACGAGCAGTACTTC. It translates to CASSLLGSYEQYF.

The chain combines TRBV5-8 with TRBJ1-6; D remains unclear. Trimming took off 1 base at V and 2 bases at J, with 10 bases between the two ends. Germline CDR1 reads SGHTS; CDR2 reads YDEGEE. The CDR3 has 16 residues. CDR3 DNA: TGTGCCAGCAGCTTGCCCGCCGGAACCTATAATTCACCCCTCCACTTT. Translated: CASSLPAGTYNSPLHF.

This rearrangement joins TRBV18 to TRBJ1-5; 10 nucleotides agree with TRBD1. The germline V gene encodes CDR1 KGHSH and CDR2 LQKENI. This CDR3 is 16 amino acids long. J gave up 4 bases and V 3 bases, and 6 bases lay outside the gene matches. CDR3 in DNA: TGTGCCAGCTCACCGGGGGGACAGGGGTGGAATCAGCCCCAGCATTTT. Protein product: CASSPGGQGWNQPQHF.

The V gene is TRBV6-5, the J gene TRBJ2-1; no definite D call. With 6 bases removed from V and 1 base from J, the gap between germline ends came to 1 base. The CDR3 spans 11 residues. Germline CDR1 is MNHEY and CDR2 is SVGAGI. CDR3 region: CASRSYNEQFF. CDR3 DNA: TGTGCCAGCAGGTCCTACAATGAGCAGTTCTTC.

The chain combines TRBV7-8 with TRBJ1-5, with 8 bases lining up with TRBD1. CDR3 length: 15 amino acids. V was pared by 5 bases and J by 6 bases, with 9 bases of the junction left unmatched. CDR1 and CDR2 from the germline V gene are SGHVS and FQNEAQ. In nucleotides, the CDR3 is TGTGCCAGCAGCACGGACAGGGAGAGAAGTCAGCCCCAGCATTTT. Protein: CASSTDRERSQPQHF.

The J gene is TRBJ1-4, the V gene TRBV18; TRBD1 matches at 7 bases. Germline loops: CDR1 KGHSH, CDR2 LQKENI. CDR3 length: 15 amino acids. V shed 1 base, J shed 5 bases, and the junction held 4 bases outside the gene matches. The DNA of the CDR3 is TGTGCCAGCTCACCACTTGGGACAGCGAATGAAAAACTGTTTTTT. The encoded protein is CASSPLGTANEKLFF.

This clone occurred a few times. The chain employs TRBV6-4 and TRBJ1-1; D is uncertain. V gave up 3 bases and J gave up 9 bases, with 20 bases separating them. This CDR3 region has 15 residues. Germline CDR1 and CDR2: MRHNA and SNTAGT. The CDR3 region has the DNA TGTGCCAGCAGTGAAGGACCTAGGGTGGAATACAAAGCTTTCTTT. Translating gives CASSEGPRVEYKAFF.

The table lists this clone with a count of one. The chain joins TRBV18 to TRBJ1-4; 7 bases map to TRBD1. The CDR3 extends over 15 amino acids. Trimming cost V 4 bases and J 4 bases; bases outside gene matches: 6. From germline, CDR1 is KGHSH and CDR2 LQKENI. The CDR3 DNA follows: TGTGCCAGCTCACGCGACAGGGACTTTAATGAAAAACTGTTTTTT. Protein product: CASSRDRDFNEKLFF.

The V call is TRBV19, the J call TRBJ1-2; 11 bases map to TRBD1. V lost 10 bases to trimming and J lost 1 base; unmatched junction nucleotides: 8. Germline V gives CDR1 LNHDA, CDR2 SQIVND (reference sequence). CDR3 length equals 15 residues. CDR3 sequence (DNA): TGTGCCACCCTCCCGGACAGGGGGCGTAACTATGGCTACACCTTC. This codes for CATLPDRGRNYGYTF.

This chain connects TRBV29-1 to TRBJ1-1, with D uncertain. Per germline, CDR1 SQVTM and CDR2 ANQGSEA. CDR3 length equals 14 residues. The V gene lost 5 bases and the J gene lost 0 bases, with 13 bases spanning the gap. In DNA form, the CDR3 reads TGCAGCGTTCCGTCTGGCAGTTTGAACACTGAAGCTTTCTTT. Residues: CSVPSGSLNTEAFF.

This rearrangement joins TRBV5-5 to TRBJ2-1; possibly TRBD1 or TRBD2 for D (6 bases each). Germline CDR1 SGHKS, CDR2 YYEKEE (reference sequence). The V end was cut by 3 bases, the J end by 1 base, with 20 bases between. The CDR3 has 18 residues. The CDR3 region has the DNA TGTGCCAGCAGCTCCTTCGCCGGCCGGGGGCGGTCCTACAATGAGCAGTTCTTC. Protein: CASSSFAGRGRSYNEQFF.

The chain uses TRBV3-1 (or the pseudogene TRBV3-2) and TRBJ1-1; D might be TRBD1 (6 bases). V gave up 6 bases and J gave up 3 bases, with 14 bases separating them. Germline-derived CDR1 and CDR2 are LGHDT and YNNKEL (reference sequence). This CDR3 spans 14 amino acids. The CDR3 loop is CASRPRRGDTEAFF. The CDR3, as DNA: TGTGCCAGCAGACCCCGTAGGGGGGACACTGAAGCTTTCTTT.

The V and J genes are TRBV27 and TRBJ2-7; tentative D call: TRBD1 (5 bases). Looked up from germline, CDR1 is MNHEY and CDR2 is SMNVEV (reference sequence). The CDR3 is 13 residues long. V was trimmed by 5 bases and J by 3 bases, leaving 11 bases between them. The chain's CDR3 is CASSPGHLYEQYF. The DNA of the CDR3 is TGTGCCAGCAGTCCTGGACACCTCTACGAGCAGTACTTC.

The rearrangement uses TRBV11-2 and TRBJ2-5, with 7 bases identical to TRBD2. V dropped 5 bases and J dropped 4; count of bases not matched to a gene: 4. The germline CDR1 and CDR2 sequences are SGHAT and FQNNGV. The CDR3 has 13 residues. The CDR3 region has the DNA TGTGCCAGCAGCCGGGGCGGGAGAGAGACCCAGTACTTC. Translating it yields CASSRGGRETQYF.